This T cell receptor beta chain was identified during a study of T cells in Graves' hyperthyroidism and ophthalmopathy. Study findings and constraints: The model foresaw ophthalmopathy a median roughly 6.3 months prior to onset.

This clonotype was seen many times. Its antigen remains unknown. The patients, who ranged from 18 to 65 in age, presented with newly diagnosed hyperthyroidism lasting under 2 months. It was RNA transcripts that yielded the amplified TCR beta CDR3 regions. A first-round RT-PCR of the TCR CDR3 used the HTBI primer set. TCRdb recomputed calls from the multiplex PCR reads with MiXCR, one row per CDR3 protein. This sample has approximately 560,000 distinct CDR3 sequences; 15% to 19% occur once, and the top ten carry around 7.8%. This TCR derives from a woman aged 25 to 39 with Graves' hyperthyroidism. The sample comprised blood.

The CDR3 protein is CASSFITGNEQFF. CDR3 DNA: TGTGCCAGCAGCTTTATTACGGGCAATGAGCAGTTCTTC. V usage is TRBV7-3 and J usage is TRBJ2-1; D is unresolved. The CDR3 covers 13 residues. Germline loops: CDR1 SGHTA, CDR2 FQGTGA. Trimming cost V 3 bases and J 6 bases, with 9 bases left between them.